This T cell receptor (beta chain) was observed in a study of CD8+CD57+ T cells in acquired aplastic anemia. Turning to the study itself: The mean DNA yield obtained from sorted CD4+ and CD8+ cells came to roughly 3.4 ug. Roughly 10.8 million reads were obtained on average for healthy donor CD4+ cells.

Per germline, CDR1 LNHNV and CDR2 YYDKDF (reference sequence). The CDR3 runs to 16 residues. V shed 3 bases and J 3 bases; nucleotides not matched to a gene: 5. In the case of this clonotype: The antigen is undetermined.

CDR3 and TCR beta VDJ profiling relied on genomic DNA as the template. Each CDR3 protein gets one entry after TCRdb re-called the reads with MiXCR. The sample holds more than 150,000 distinct CDR3 sequences, 45% to 50% seen once. The study's findings and limits: In common between the patients and the controls were more than 25 CD8+ CDR3 sequences. Patients and healthy controls showed no significant CD8+ Simpson's diversity difference.

The TCR sequence derives from a human donor in good health. The rearrangement joins TRBV15 to TRBJ2-3; 11 bases line up with TRBD2. The specimen sequenced was sorted CD4+, CD8+, or CD8+CD57+ T cells (not recorded which) from PBMCs. The CDR3: CATSRLGLAVTDTQYF. The CDR3 region has the DNA TGTGCCACCAGCAGGCTGGGACTAGCGGTGACAGATACGCAGTATTTT.